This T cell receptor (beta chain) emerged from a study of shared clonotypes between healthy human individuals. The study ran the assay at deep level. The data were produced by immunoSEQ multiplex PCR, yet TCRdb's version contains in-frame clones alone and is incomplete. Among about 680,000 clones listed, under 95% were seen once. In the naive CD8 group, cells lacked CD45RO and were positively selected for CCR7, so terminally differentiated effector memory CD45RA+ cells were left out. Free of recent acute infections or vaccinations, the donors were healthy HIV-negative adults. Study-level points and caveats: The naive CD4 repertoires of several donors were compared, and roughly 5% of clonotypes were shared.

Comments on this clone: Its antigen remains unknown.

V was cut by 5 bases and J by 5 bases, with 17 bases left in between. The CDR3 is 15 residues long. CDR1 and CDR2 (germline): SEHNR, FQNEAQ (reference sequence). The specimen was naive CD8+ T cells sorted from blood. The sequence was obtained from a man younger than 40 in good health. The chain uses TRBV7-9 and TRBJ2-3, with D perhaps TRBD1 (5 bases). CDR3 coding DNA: TGTGCCAGCAGCCTTCGAGGCAGGGTCATAGATACGCAGTATTTT. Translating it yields CASSLRGRVIDTQYF.